The next 20 T cell receptor beta chains were all read from a single sample in a study of blood T cells in healthy people across ages. The use of a sample-barcoded 5' primer and a J-beta primer mix characterized a second PCR of roughly 6 to 11 cycles. TCRdb redid the calling of the 5' RACE reads with MiXCR, one entry per CDR3 protein. The repertoire has over a million distinct CDR3 sequences, almost 60% of them found once; the top ten carry 6.5% to 8.5%. The sample consisted of blood. The receptors were sampled from a man aged 18 to 30 in good health.

The chain joins TRBV5-1 to TRBJ1-2; D ambiguous. The ends were cut back, 6 bases at V and 6 bases at J, with 15 bases in the middle. CDR1 is SGHRS and CDR2 is YFSETQ in the germline V gene. The CDR3 is made up of 13 amino acids. The CDR3 loop is CASKLRAADGYTF. DNA for the CDR3: TGCGCCAGCAAATTACGGGCCGCGGATGGCTACACCTTC.

The chain carries TRBV10-2 and TRBJ2-1, with 9 bases that match TRBD2. Losses at the gene ends were 0 bases for V and 4 bases for J; bases not matched to a gene: 4. Germline V gene data show CDR1 as WSHSY and CDR2 as SAAADI. This CDR3 comprises 16 residues. In DNA form, the CDR3 reads TGCGCCAGCAGTGAGTCGGCTAGCGGGATTTACAATGAGCAGTTCTTC. Residues: CASSESASGIYNEQFF.

This CDR3 reads CASSLGGGTKAFF. The CDR3 coding sequence is TGTGCCAGCAGTTTAGGGGGGGGTACTAAAGCTTTCTTT. The genes are TRBV12-3 or TRBV12-4 and TRBJ1-1; D possibly corresponds to TRBD1 (5 bases). Trimming stripped 1 base from V and 9 bases from J, with 12 bases between. This CDR3 contains 13 residues.

V and J are TRBV7-2 and TRBJ1-2; no reliable D call. This CDR3 spans 16 amino acids. The germline V and J ends were trimmed by 2 bases and 8 bases, with 21 bases remaining between them. Germline V gene lookup returns CDR1 SGHTA and CDR2 FQGNSA. As DNA, the CDR3 is TGTGCCAGCAGCTTATATTCGCAGACCTTAATGGGAGGCTACACCTTC. Translating gives CASSLYSQTLMGGYTF.

V usage is TRBV11-2 and J usage is TRBJ2-7; no definite D call. This CDR3 is built from 13 residues. CDR1 SGHAT and CDR2 FQNNGV come from the germline V gene. Trimming shortened V by 5 bases and J by 3 bases, and 11 bases separated the two germline ends. CDR3 residues: CASSPQTNYEQYF. The CDR3 nucleotides read TGTGCCAGCAGCCCGCAGACAAACTACGAGCAGTACTTC.

CDR3 sequence: CSARPRAKETQYF. DNA of the CDR3: TGCAGTGCTAGACCCAGGGCAAAAGAGACCCAGTACTTC. The chain combines TRBV20-1 with TRBJ2-5; D might be TRBD1 (5 bases). Germline loops: CDR1 DFQATT, CDR2 SNEGSKA (reference sequence). The CDR3 runs to 13 residues. V was clipped by 2 bases and J by 3 bases, with 10 bases between them.

This chain uses TRBV6-5 with TRBJ2-6; tentatively, D is TRBD1 or TRBD2 (5 bases each). Trimming took 2 bases from V and 0 from J, leaving 17 bases between them. The germline V gene encodes CDR1 MNHEY and CDR2 SVGAGI. This CDR3 comprises 19 residues. The CDR3 loop reads CASSYGRLPGTSGANVLTF. The CDR3 DNA is TGTGCCAGCAGTTACGGCAGGCTTCCTGGGACCTCTGGGGCCAACGTCCTGACTTTC.

The chain has TRBV27 and TRBJ2-5; 7 bases are a match to TRBD2. Germline-derived CDR1 and CDR2 are MNHEY and SMNVEV (reference sequence). The CDR3 is 15 residues long. Trimming took 3 bases from V and 11 from J; bases not matched to a gene: 15. The CDR3 nucleotides are TGTGCCAGCAGTTTCGCTAGCGGAGTATACGATGAGCAGTACTTC. The encoded protein is CASSFASGVYDEQYF.

This clonotype was picked up a small number of times. V and J are TRBV7-9 and TRBJ2-1, with D maybe TRBD2 (5 bases). The CDR3 loop spans 12 amino acids. Trimming took off 5 bases at V and 10 bases at J, with 12 bases between the two ends. Germline V gives CDR1 SEHNR, CDR2 FQNEAQ (reference sequence). The CDR3 region is CASSQLAFEQFF. In nucleotides, the CDR3 is TGTGCCAGCAGCCAGCTAGCATTCGAGCAGTTCTTC.

This clonotype was seen a handful of times. The rearrangement links TRBV7-6 to TRBJ2-4; maybe TRBD2 (6 bases). Germline V gene data show CDR1 as SGHVS and CDR2 as FNYEAQ. Trimming took off 5 bases at V and 9 bases at J, with 14 bases between the two ends. There are 13 residues in the CDR3. This chain's CDR3 is CASSRDFQSIQYF. The CDR3 DNA follows: TGTGCCAGCAGCCGGGACTTCCAAAGCATTCAGTACTTC.

This chain links TRBV7-9 with TRBJ1-5; no clear D gene. CDR3 length equals 14 residues. Per germline, CDR1 SEHNR and CDR2 FQNEAQ (reference sequence). The ends were cut back, 2 bases at V and 0 bases at J, with 5 bases in the middle. The CDR3 sequence is CASSLHSSNQPQHF. Here the CDR3 DNA reads TGTGCCAGCAGCTTACACAGTAGCAATCAGCCCCAGCATTTT.

This chain uses TRBV29-1 with TRBJ2-3, with 12 bases that match TRBD2. V lost 8 bases to trimming and J lost 6 bases; unmatched junction nucleotides: 6. Per the germline V gene, CDR1 is SQVTM and CDR2 is ANQGSEA. The CDR3 extends over 13 amino acids. The CDR3: CSPRLAGADTQYF. CDR3 nucleotide sequence: TGCAGCCCTCGACTAGCGGGAGCGGATACGCAGTATTTT.

V gene TRBV6-5 combines with J gene TRBJ2-3, with no clear D. The CDR3 loop spans 14 amino acids. Per the germline V gene, CDR1 is MNHEY and CDR2 is SVGAGI. Trimming shortened V by 5 bases and J by 4 bases, and 13 bases separated the two germline ends. The CDR3 nucleotides read TGTGCCAGCAGTGTGGCCCCTCTGGCAGATACGCAGTATTTT. Protein sequence: CASSVAPLADTQYF.

As DNA, the CDR3 is TGTGCCAGCAGTGTTGGGGAGGGGGGTGCTGAGCAGTTCTTC. It codes for CASSVGEGGAEQFF. The chain uses TRBV12-3 or TRBV12-4 and TRBJ2-1; tentatively, D is TRBD2 (7 bases). V lost 5 bases and J 9 bases, leaving 17 bases between the germline ends. The CDR3 length is 14 residues.

The CDR3 reads CASSQVEVSGAPDTQYF. In DNA form, the CDR3 reads TGCGCCAGCAGCCAAGTAGAGGTTAGCGGAGCCCCGGATACGCAGTATTTT. This chain joins TRBV4-3 and TRBJ2-3; D possibly corresponds to TRBD2 (6 bases). Germline loops: CDR1 LGHNA, CDR2 YSLEER. V gave up 1 base and J gave up 6 bases, with 20 bases separating them. This CDR3 spans 17 amino acids.

For this clonotype: A junction end diverges from the germline sequence, so it may reflect a read error. The rearrangement uses TRBV6-5 and TRBJ1-6; D unresolved. CDR1 is MNHEY, CDR2 SVGAGI, per germline. This CDR3 is 17 amino acids long. The CDR3 protein is CASSYRTPESYNPPLHF. In DNA form, the CDR3 reads TGTGCCAGCAGTTACCGGACCCCGGAGTCCTATAATCCACCCCTCCACTTT.

The chain uses TRBV4-1 and TRBJ2-5; TRBD2 agrees at 13 bases. Trimming cost V 4 bases and J 2 bases; bases outside gene matches: 13. The CDR3 loop spans 19 amino acids. Germline V gene sequence: CDR1 MGHRA, CDR2 YSYEKL. The DNA of the CDR3 is TGCGCCAGCAGCCGAGGACTAGCGGGAGTTGACTTGAGGCAAGAGACCCAGTACTTC. Protein product: CASSRGLAGVDLRQETQYF.

The chain links TRBV6-4 to TRBJ1-2; no reliable D call. V gave up 6 bases and J gave up 8 bases, with 22 bases separating them. Looked up from germline, CDR1 is MRHNA and CDR2 is SNTAGT. The CDR3 covers 15 residues. CDR3 nucleotides: TGTGCCAGCAGCAAACTATTCGACGGTCTAGAAGGCTACACCTTC. This sequence encodes CASSKLFDGLEGYTF.

The chain carries TRBV5-1 and TRBJ1-1, with D perhaps TRBD1 (5 bases). CDR3 length: 18 amino acids. V was clipped by 0 bases and J by 0 bases, with 18 bases between them. Germline lookup yields CDR1 SGHRS and CDR2 YFSETQ. The CDR3 DNA is TGCGCCAGCAGCTTGGTACCCGGGACGTCAGACTTGAACACTGAAGCTTTCTTT. It is translated as CASSLVPGTSDLNTEAFF.

The CDR3 here is CSVGLQLHYGYTF. CDR3 sequence (DNA): TGCAGCGTTGGACTTCAACTTCACTATGGCTACACCTTC. The chain combines TRBV29-1 with TRBJ1-2, with D unclear. The V and J ends lost 4 bases and 3 bases respectively, with 12 bases between them. CDR3 length equals 13 residues. Germline V CDR1 and CDR2: SQVTM, ANQGSEA.